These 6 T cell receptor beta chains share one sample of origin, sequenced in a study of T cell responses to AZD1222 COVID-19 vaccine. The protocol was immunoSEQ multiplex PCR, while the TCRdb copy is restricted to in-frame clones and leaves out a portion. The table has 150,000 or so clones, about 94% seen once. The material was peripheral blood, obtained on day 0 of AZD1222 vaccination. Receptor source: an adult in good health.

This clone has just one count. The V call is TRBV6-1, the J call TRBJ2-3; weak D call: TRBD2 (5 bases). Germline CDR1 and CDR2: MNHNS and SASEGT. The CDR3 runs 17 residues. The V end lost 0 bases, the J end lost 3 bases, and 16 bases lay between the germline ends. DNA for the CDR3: TGTGCCAGCAGTGAAGCCCGGGGTCCGATGCAAACAGATACGCAGTATTTT. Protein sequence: CASSEARGPMQTDTQYF.

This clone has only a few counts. As DNA, the CDR3 is TGTGCCAGCAGCTTGGGGGGCGGGAGTTTTTTCGAGCAGTACTTC. Translated, it gives CASSLGGGSFFEQYF. The chain joins TRBV5-4 to TRBJ2-7; 7 bases map to TRBD2. CDR1 and CDR2 (germline): SGHNT, YYREEE (reference sequence). The CDR3 length is 15 residues. The V and J ends lost 0 bases and 6 bases, in that order; junction bases with no gene match: 9.

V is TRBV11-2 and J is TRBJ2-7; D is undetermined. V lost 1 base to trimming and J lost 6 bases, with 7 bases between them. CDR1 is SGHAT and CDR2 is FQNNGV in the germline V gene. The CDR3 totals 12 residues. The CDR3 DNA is TGTGCCAGCAGCTTAGGGGTAAGCGAGCAGTACTTC. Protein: CASSLGVSEQYF. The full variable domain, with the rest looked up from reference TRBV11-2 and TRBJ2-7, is EAGVAQSPRYKIIEKRQSVAFWCNPISGHATLYWYQQILGQGPKLLIQFQNNGVVDDSQLPKDRFSAERLKGVDSTLKIQPAKLEDSAVYLCASSLGVSEQYFGPGTRLTVT.

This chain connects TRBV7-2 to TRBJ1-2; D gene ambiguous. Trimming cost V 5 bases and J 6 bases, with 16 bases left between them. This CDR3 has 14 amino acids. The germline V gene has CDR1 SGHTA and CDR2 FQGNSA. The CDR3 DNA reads TGTGCCAGCAGCCCAGTCGACGGACGGGATGGCTACACCTTC. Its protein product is CASSPVDGRDGYTF.

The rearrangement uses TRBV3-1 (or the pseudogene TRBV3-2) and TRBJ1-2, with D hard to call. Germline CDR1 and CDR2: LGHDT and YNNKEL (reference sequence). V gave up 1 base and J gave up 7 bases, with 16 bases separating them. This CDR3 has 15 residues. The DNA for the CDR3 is TGTGCCAGCAGCCAAGTGGCTGGGCCCTACTTTGGCTACACCTTC. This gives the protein CASSQVAGPYFGYTF.

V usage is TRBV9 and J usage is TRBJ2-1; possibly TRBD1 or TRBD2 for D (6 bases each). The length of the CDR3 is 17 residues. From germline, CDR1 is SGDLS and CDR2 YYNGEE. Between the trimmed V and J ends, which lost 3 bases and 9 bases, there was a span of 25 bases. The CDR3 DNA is TGTGCCAGCAGCGCGGCGGGGACCATACTCCTACAGGGTGAGCAGTTCTTC. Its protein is CASSAAGTILLQGEQFF.